This T cell receptor beta chain came from a study of early T cells in non-severe SARS-CoV-2 infection. Study-wide results and caveats: The study's VDJdb matching favored anti-spike CD8 responses and missed private and CD4 specificities.

This clonotype has just one count. The antigen is not known. Germline values: CDR1 LNHNV, CDR2 YYDKDF (reference sequence). The trim removed 1 base at V and 4 bases at J, leaving 7 bases unmatched. CDR3 length: 16 residues. The protocol attached unique molecular identifiers to individual cDNA molecules. TCRdb recomputed calls from the 5' RACE reads with MiXCR, one row per CDR3 protein. The sample includes nearly 110,000 distinct CDR3 sequences, 8.5% to 14% of them seen just once. Sequenced: whole blood. The sequence came from an adult who was a healthcare worker with PCR-confirmed SARS-CoV-2 infection or an uninfected control (not recorded which). The chain recombines TRBV15 with TRBJ2-3, with 8 positions matching TRBD2. The DNA for the CDR3 is TGTGCCACCAGCAGAGTGACTAGCGCCTACGCAGATACGCAGTATTTT. Translation gives CATSRVTSAYADTQYF.